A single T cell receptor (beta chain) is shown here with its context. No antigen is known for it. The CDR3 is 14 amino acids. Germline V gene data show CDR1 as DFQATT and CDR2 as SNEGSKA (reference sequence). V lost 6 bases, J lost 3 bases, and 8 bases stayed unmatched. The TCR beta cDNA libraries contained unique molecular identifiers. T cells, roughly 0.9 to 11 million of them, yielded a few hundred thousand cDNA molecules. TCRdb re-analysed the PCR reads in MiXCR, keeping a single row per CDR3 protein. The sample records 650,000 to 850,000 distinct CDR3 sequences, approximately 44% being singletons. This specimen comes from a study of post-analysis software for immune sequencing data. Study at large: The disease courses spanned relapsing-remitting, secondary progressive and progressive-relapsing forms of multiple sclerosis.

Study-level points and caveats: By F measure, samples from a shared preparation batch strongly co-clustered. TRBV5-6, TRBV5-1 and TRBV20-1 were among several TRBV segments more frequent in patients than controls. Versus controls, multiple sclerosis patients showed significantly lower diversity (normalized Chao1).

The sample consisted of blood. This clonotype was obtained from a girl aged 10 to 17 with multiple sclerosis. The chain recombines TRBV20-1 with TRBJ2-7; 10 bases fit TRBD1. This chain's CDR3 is CSAAWWDRGYEQYF. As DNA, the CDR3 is TGCAGTGCCGCCTGGTGGGACAGGGGCTACGAGCAGTACTTC.